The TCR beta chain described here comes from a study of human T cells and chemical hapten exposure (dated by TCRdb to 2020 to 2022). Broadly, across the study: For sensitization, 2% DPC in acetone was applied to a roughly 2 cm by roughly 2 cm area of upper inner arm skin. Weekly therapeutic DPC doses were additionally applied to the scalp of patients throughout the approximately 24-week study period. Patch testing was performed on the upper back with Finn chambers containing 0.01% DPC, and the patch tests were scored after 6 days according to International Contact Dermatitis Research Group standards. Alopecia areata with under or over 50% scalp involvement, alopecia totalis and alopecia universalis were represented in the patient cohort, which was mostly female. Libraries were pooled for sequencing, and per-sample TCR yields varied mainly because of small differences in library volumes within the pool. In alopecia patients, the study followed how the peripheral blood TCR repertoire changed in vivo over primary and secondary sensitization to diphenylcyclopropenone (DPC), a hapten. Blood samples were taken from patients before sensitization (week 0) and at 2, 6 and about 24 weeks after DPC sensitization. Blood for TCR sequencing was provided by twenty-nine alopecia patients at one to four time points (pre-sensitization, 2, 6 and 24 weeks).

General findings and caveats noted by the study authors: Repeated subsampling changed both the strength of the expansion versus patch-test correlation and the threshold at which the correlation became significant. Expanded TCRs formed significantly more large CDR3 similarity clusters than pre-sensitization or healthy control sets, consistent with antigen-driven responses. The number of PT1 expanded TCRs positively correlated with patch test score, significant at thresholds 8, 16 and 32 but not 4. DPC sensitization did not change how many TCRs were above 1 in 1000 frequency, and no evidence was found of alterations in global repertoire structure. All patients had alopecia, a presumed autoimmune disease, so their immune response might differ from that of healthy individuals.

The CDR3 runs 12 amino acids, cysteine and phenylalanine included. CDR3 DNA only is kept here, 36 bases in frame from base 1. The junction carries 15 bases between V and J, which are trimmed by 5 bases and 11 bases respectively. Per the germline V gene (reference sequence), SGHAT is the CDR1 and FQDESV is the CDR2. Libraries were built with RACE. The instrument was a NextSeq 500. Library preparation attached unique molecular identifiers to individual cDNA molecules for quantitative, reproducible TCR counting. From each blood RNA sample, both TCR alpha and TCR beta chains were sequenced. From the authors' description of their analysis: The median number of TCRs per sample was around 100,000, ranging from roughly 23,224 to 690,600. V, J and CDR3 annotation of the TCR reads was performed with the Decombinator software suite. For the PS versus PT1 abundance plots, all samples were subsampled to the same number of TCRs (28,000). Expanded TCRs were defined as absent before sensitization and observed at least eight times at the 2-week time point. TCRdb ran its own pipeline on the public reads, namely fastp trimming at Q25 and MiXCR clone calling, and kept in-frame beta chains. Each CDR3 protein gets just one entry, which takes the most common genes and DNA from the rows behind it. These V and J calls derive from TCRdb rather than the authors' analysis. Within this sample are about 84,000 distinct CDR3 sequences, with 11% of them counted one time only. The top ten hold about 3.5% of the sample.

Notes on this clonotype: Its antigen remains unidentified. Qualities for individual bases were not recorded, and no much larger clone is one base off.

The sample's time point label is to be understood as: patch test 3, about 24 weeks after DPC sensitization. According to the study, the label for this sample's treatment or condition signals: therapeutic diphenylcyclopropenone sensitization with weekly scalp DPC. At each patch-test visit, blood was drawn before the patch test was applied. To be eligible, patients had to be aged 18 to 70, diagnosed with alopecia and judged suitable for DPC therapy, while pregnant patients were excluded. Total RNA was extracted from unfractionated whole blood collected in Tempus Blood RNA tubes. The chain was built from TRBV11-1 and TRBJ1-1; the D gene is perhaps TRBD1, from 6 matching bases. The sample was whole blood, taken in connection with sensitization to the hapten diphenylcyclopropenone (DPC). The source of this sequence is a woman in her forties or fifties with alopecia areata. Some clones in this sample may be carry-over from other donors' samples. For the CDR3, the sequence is CASSLQGTGAFF. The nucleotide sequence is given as TGTGCCAGCAGCCTACAGGGCACTGGGGCTTTCTTT.